The 14 T cell receptor beta chains below all came from one sample that was sequenced in a study of blood T cell repertoires in COVID-19. Some clones are missing from TCRdb's copy, which holds only in-frame ones; the method was immunoSEQ multiplex PCR. The sample lists about 120,000 clones, approximately 90% seen once, with approximately 8% in the top ten. Sequenced: peripheral blood. The source is a man aged 45-60 years with acute or convalescent COVID-19.

This sequence joins TRBV27 and TRBJ2-1; 8 bases align to TRBD1. This CDR3 has 13 amino acids. Looked up from germline, CDR1 is MNHEY and CDR2 is SMNVEV (reference sequence). With V trimmed by 8 bases and J by 9 bases, 9 bases remained unmatched. CDR3 sequence reads: CASVNRGTGEQFF. DNA for the CDR3: TGTGCCAGCGTAAACAGGGGGACCGGTGAGCAGTTCTTC.

V gene TRBV7-7 combines with J gene TRBJ2-5; 7 nucleotides line up with TRBD2. The CDR3 contains 18 residues. Trimming at V came to 2 bases and at J to 2 bases, leaving 14 bases not matched to a gene. CDR1 SSHAT and CDR2 FNYEAQ come from the germline V gene (reference sequence). The CDR3 DNA reads as TGTGCCAGCAGCTTATCTCCGACCGGGACTACTCTTCAAGAGACCCAGTACTTC. Translated, it gives CASSLSPTGTTLQETQYF.

This clone was seen a single time. V usage is TRBV19 and J usage is TRBJ2-1; 9 positions match TRBD1. The germline V gene encodes CDR1 LNHDA and CDR2 SQIVND (reference sequence). V dropped 6 bases and J dropped 3; count of bases not matched to a gene: 6. This CDR3 has 15 residues. The CDR3 DNA reads as TGTGCCAGTAGCCTACAGGGGGCGGGCTACAATGAGCAGTTCTTC. It yields the protein CASSLQGAGYNEQFF. The full variable domain, completed using reference TRBV19 and TRBJ2-1, is DGGITQSPKYLFRKEGQNVTLSCEQNLNHDAMYWYRQDPGQGLRLIYYSQIVNDFQKGDIAEGYSVSREKKESFPLTVTSAQKNPTAFYLCASSLQGAGYNEQFFGPGTRLTVL.

This sequence joins TRBV7-8 and TRBJ2-3; 10 nucleotides line up with TRBD2. V trimming: 5 bases; J trimming: 8 bases; junction bases outside the gene matches: 10. Looked up from germline, CDR1 is SGHVS and CDR2 is FQNEAQ. The CDR3 runs to 15 residues. The DNA for the CDR3 is TGTGCCAGCAGCCCCCAAGCAGCTAGCGGGGGTACGCAGTATTTT. It is translated as CASSPQAASGGTQYF.

This clone was seen a single time. The chain joins TRBV6-5 to TRBJ1-5, with 10 nucleotides matching TRBD1. The V segment lost 8 bases and the J segment 5 bases; nucleotides outside the gene matches: 6. The germline CDR1 and CDR2 sequences are MNHEY and SVGAGI. This CDR3 is 14 amino acids long. The CDR3 bases are TGTGCCAGCCGGGACAGGGGAGTTTATCAGCCCCAGCATTTT. The encoded protein is CASRDRGVYQPQHF.

This chain uses TRBV19 with TRBJ2-5; D ambiguous. Germline CDR1 is LNHDA and CDR2 is SQIVND (reference sequence). The V end was cut by 5 bases, the J end by 6 bases, with 16 bases between. This CDR3 is 14 amino acids long. This chain's CDR3 is CASSDTVQAQTQYF. Written as DNA, the CDR3 is TGTGCCAGTAGTGACACCGTGCAGGCGCAGACCCAGTACTTC.

This clone was observed a few times. The chain links TRBV4-1 to TRBJ2-5; TRBD2 might be the D (6 bases). The germline gives CDR1 MGHRA, CDR2 YSYEKL. V was cut by 1 base and J by 1 base, with 10 bases left in between. The CDR3 loop spans 15 amino acids. The chain's CDR3 is CASSQGGTFQETQYF. DNA for the CDR3: TGCGCCAGCAGCCAAGGCGGGACTTTCCAAGAGACCCAGTACTTC.

The chain is built from TRBV11-2 and TRBJ2-7; 7 nucleotides line up with TRBD1. Germline V gene sequence: CDR1 SGHAT, CDR2 FQNNGV. This CDR3 is 14 amino acids long. V shed 5 bases, J shed 3 bases, and the junction held 7 bases outside the gene matches. The CDR3 sequence is CASSPTGQGYEQYF. CDR3 nucleotide sequence: TGTGCCAGCAGCCCGACAGGGCAAGGCTACGAGCAGTACTTC.

V is TRBV18 and J is TRBJ1-2; no reliable D call. V lost 3 bases and J lost 0, with 8 bases in between. CDR1 and CDR2 (germline): KGHSH, LQKENI. This CDR3 is built from 14 residues. The CDR3 region is CASSPDNTNYGYTF. The CDR3 DNA sequence: TGTGCCAGCTCACCCGATAACACTAACTATGGCTACACCTTC.

The chain combines TRBV30 with TRBJ1-5, with D tentatively TRBD1 (6 bases). The germline V gene encodes CDR1 GTSNPN and CDR2 SVGIG (reference sequence). The CDR3 has 13 residues. CDR3: CATRAGEYQPQHF. The CDR3 DNA reads TGTGCTACGAGGGCAGGGGAATATCAGCCCCAGCATTTT.

This CDR3 reads CASSARTGNYEQYF. For the CDR3, the DNA is TGTGCCAGCAGCGCGAGGACAGGGAACTACGAGCAGTACTTC. V usage is TRBV5-4 and J usage is TRBJ2-7; 8 bases align to TRBD1. J lost 3 bases, V lost 4 bases, and 6 bases had no gene match. Germline V gene sequence: CDR1 SGHNT, CDR2 YYREEE (reference sequence). This CDR3 has 14 amino acids.

The V and J genes are TRBV12-3 or TRBV12-4 and TRBJ2-1; 7 bases are shared with TRBD1. V was clipped by 5 bases and J by 9 bases; unmatched bases: 7. The CDR3 loop spans 13 amino acids. This CDR3 reads CASSLTGDSEQFF. The CDR3 region has the DNA TGTGCCAGCAGTCTTACAGGGGATAGTGAGCAGTTCTTC.

V gene TRBV10-3 combines with J gene TRBJ2-7; 8 bases map to TRBD2. Germline V gives CDR1 ENHRY, CDR2 SYGVKD. This CDR3 is built from 16 residues. Germline trimming cut 2 bases from V and 4 bases from J; bases unmatched to any gene: 10. CDR3 in amino acids: CAISEKPSGSLYEQYF. The CDR3 bases are TGTGCCATCAGTGAGAAACCGAGCGGGAGTCTGTACGAGCAGTACTTC.

The chain has TRBV5-1 and TRBJ2-7; the match to TRBD1 covers 8 bases. CDR3 size: 12 residues. The V and J ends lost 10 bases and 3 bases, in that order; junction bases with no gene match: 6. Germline lookup yields CDR1 SGHRS and CDR2 YFSETQ. For the CDR3, the DNA is TGCGCCGGAAGACAGGGGAACTACGAGCAGTACTTC. Translating it yields CAGRQGNYEQYF.